This T cell receptor beta chain originates from a study of OX40 agonist ivuxolimab in advanced cancers. Study-level points and caveats: At 0.1 to 3.0 mg/kg and by week 6, clonal expansion occurred in CD4+ and CD8+ blood T cells. The average count of expanded clones was higher among CD8+ T cells than among CD4+.

Per germline, CDR1 SGHRS and CDR2 YFSETQ. V was pared by 0 bases and J by 4 bases, with 8 bases of the junction left unmatched. The CDR3 is made up of 16 amino acids. Assay used: immunoSEQ multiplex PCR; TCRdb lists only in-frame clones, some missing. The sample yields 60,000 to 80,000 clones, about three quarters seen once. To note about this clone: Its specificity is unknown.

Excluded were patients having autoimmune disease history or systemic immunosuppression. This specimen consisted of CD4+ or CD8+ T cells sorted from blood, obtained in a trial of the OX40 agonist ivuxolimab. This clonotype originated in an adult with an advanced solid tumor such as melanoma, head and neck, liver or kidney cancer. The rearrangement joins TRBV5-1 to TRBJ1-1; TRBD1 matches at 8 bases. CDR3 protein: CASSLEGRGPGTEAFF. For the CDR3, the DNA is TGCGCCAGCAGCTTGGAAGGCAGGGGGCCGGGCACTGAAGCTTTCTTT. Full variable domain (outside the CDR3, taken from reference TRBV5-1 and TRBJ1-1): KAGVTQTPRYLIKTRGQQVTLSCSPISGHRSVSWYQQTPGQGLQFLFEYFSETQRNKGNFPGRFSGRQFSNSRSEMNVSTLELGDSALYLCASSLEGRGPGTEAFFGQGTRLTVV.